The rows below give T cell receptor beta chains drawn from one sample of a study of T cell repertoires in cytomegalovirus infection. No antigens are known for them. Each CDR3 protein gets one entry after TCRdb re-called the reads with MiXCR. This table has approximately 770,000 distinct CDR3 sequences, about 29% appearing once. Material: cultured CD8+ T cells from PBMCs, obtained from culture after CMV antigen stimulation. Receptors were obtained from a human donor in good health (CMV status not recorded). Some clones in this sample may be carry-over from other donors' samples. Each CDR3 is given with its conserved first and last residue. The order of the fields is V gene, D gene, J gene, clone size, CDR3 DNA, CDR3 protein. The D gene is left open where the match is weak. Clone size is given for some rows only: seen once, a few or many times, or a class if the clone is expanded.

TRBV2	NA	TRBJ1-1	NA	TGTGCCATCCGGCAGGGCCGCACTGAAGCTTTCTTT	CAIRQGRTEAFF
TRBV7-9	NA	TRBJ2-3	many	TGTGCCAGCAGCTGGAGTAGAATCCGGGGGCCGCTCACAGATACGCAGTATTTT	CASSWSRIRGPLTDTQYF
TRBV11-2	NA	TRBJ2-3	NA	TGTGCCAGCAGCCCTACCGAGGGTATGAGGGCAGATACGCAGTATTTT	CASSPTEGMRADTQYF
TRBV7-6	NA	TRBJ2-5	NA	TGTGCCAGCAGCTTAGTAAGTGATCCACAAGAGACCCAGTACTTC	CASSLVSDPQETQYF
TRBV7-9	NA	TRBJ2-7	many	TGTGCCAGCAGCTTAACTAGCATCTACGAGCAGTACTTC	CASSLTSIYEQYF
TRBV6-6	NA	TRBJ2-5	NA	TGTGCCAGCTCCTTCGAGCCCCTGGGGGAGACCCAGTACTTC	CASSFEPLGETQYF
TRBV19	NA	TRBJ1-1	few	TGTGCCAGCGTAAACAGGGTGCGGGACACTGAAGCTTTCTTT	CASVNRVRDTEAFF
TRBV19	TRBD1	TRBJ1-5	few	TGTGCCAGTAGAGCCCGGGACAGGGAAGTAGTAAGCAATCAGCCCCAGCATTTT	CASRARDREVVSNQPQHF
TRBV29-1	TRBD2	TRBJ2-1	NA	TGCAGCGTTGAGGGACTAAGCTCCTACAATGAGCAGTTCTTC	CSVEGLSSYNEQFF
TRBV7-9	TRBD2	TRBJ2-1	few	TGTGCCAGCAGCCTGACCGGGACTAGTAACGATGAGCAGTTCTTC	CASSLTGTSNDEQFF
TRBV7-9	NA	TRBJ2-2	NA	TGTGCCAGCAGCTCCCGGACAGCTTTGGACACCGGGGAGCTGTTTTTT	CASSSRTALDTGELFF
TRBV7-2	TRBD2	TRBJ2-5	few	TGTGCCAGCAGCCGGGGGGATGGAGAGACCCAGTACTTC	CASSRGDGETQYF
TRBV7-4	NA	TRBJ1-2	few	TGTGCCAGCAGCTTTCCCGCCCATGGCTACACCTTC	CASSFPAHGYTF
TRBV10-2	TRBD2	TRBJ2-7	NA	TGCGCCAGCAATCCCCCGGGACTAGCGGGGGGTTACGAGCAGTACTTC	CASNPPGLAGGYEQYF
TRBV7-6	TRBD1	TRBJ2-4	few	TGTGCCAGCAGCCCCACGACTCCGGACAGGAAAAACATTCAGTACTTC	CASSPTTPDRKNIQYF
TRBV4-3	NA	TRBJ1-1	NA	TGCGCCAGCAGCCAAGGGGGACACCGTGAAGCTTTCTTT	CASSQGGHREAFF
TRBV7-9	NA	TRBJ2-1	few	TGTGCCAGCAGATTAGAGCGGAATGAGCAGTTCTTC	CASRLERNEQFF
TRBV29-1	NA	TRBJ1-2	NA	TGCAGCGTTGAGCCACGAAGCTATGGCTACACCTTC	CSVEPRSYGYTF
TRBV12-3/TRBV12-4	NA	TRBJ2-5	many	TGTGCCAGCAGTATCCACCCATTGGAGACCCAGTACTTC	CASSIHPLETQYF
TRBV27	NA	TRBJ1-2	NA	TGTGCCAGCAGCCTAGGAGTTTCTAACTATGGCTACACCTTC	CASSLGVSNYGYTF
TRBV2	NA	TRBJ1-2	NA	TGTGCCAGCACCCCCCCGGGGACGGGCTACACCTTC	CASTPPGTGYTF
TRBV27	NA	TRBJ2-2	few	TGTGCCAGCAGTTCCTGGGTCCCCCCCAGGGGCACCGGGGAGCTGTTTTTT	CASSSWVPPRGTGELFF
TRBV6-2/TRBV6-3	TRBD2	TRBJ2-1	few	TGTGCCAGCAGTTACTCCGTAACCGGGGGGAATGAGCAGTTCTTC	CASSYSVTGGNEQFF
TRBV10-2	TRBD1	TRBJ2-5	few	TGCGCCAGCACCCGGACAGGGAGAGGGCAAGAGACCCAGTACTTC	CASTRTGRGQETQYF